The 5 T cell receptor beta chains listed next were all sequenced from one sample in a study of T cell responses to AZD1222 COVID-19 vaccine (dated by TCRdb to the early 2020s). The library came from the immunoSEQ multiplex PCR assay. The table comes from immuneACCESS by way of TCRdb, which keeps in-frame sequences with V and J called. Part of the clones is missing from these tables; in studies checked, under half for an unresolved V gene and the rest for unknown reasons. This sample holds roughly 130,000 clones; about nine tenths were observed only once. 1.3% to 1.5% of the sample is taken by the ten largest. Per the publication, the time point label means: baseline before first vaccination. The sequenced sample was peripheral blood, obtained on day 0 of AZD1222 vaccination. These receptors were taken from an adult in good health.

V is TRBV6-5 and J is TRBJ2-3; 7 bases fit TRBD1. CDR3 length: 15 residues. Germline CDR1 reads MNHEY; CDR2 reads SVGAGI. The ends lost 2 bases at V and 9 bases at J; junction bases unmatched: 11. CDR3 loop: CASSYTRTGSSTQYF. CDR3 DNA: TGTGCCAGCAGTTACACCAGGACAGGCTCCTCGACGCAGTATTTT.

This clone showed up just a few times. This chain links TRBV2 with TRBJ1-2, with unresolved D. The CDR3 length is 15 residues. With 4 bases removed from V and 0 bases from J, the gap between germline ends came to 12 bases. Germline V gives CDR1 SNHLY, CDR2 FYNNEI. The CDR3 DNA follows: TGTGCCAGCAGTGGTTGGGTCAGAGCTAACTATGGCTACACCTTC. This sequence encodes CASSGWVRANYGYTF.

V gene TRBV3-1 (or the pseudogene TRBV3-2) combines with J gene TRBJ1-2; 7 nucleotides line up with TRBD1. The CDR3 has 14 amino acids. The V gene end was trimmed by 6 bases and the J gene end by 0 bases; junction bases not matched to a gene: 4. The germline gives CDR1 LGHDT, CDR2 YNNKEL (reference sequence). CDR3 sequence reads: CASSMTGPNYGYTF. The CDR3 region has the DNA TGTGCCAGCAGTATGACAGGGCCTAACTATGGCTACACCTTC.

The rearrangement joins TRBV4-1 to TRBJ1-2, with 7 bases lining up with TRBD1. V lost 1 base to trimming and J lost 4 bases; unmatched junction nucleotides: 6. The CDR3 loop spans 15 amino acids. Germline V CDR1 and CDR2: MGHRA, YSYEKL. The CDR3 nucleotides read TGCGCCAGCAGCCAAGTAGGGGGCGAGGGCTATGGCTACACCTTC. Its protein is CASSQVGGEGYGYTF.

V usage is TRBV4-2 and J usage is TRBJ1-1, with D possibly matching TRBD1 (5 bases). Germline V gives CDR1 LGHNA, CDR2 YNFKEQ. V was cut by 0 bases and J by 0 bases, with 14 bases left in between. This CDR3 spans 17 amino acids. The CDR3 region has the DNA TGTGCCAGCAGCCAAGATCGGGGCATTTCCATGAACACTGAAGCTTTCTTT. The encoded protein is CASSQDRGISMNTEAFF.